This TCR beta chain was sequenced in a study of blood T cell repertoires in COVID-19. Method: immunoSEQ multiplex PCR; TCRdb's copy keeps in-frame clones and lacks some. In the table there are a few hundred thousand clones, 70% to 90% of which are singletons. Per germline, CDR1 LNHDA and CDR2 SQIVND (reference sequence). This CDR3 has 13 amino acids. The V end lost 4 bases, the J end lost 7 bases, and 10 bases lay between the germline ends. This receptor was obtained from a woman between 50 and 59 years old with active or convalescent COVID-19. V is TRBV19 and J is TRBJ2-2; a possible D gene is TRBD1 (6 bases). Sequenced input: peripheral blood. CDR3 amino acids: CASSTQGNGELFF. The CDR3 coding sequence is TGTGCCAGTAGTACCCAGGGGAACGGGGAGCTGTTTTTT.